One and the same sample provided the 8 T cell receptor beta chains below, sequenced in a study of blood T cell repertoires in COVID-19. Sequenced by immunoSEQ multiplex PCR; TCRdb stores in-frame clones only, minus some. The top ten clones hold 20% to 25% of a sample with roughly 68,000 clones, roughly 85% of them seen once. The specimen sequenced was peripheral blood. These receptors came from a man over 45 with acute or convalescent COVID-19.

V gene TRBV5-1 combines with J gene TRBJ2-6; D unclear. The length of the CDR3 is 14 residues. The V end was cut by 2 bases, the J end by 0 bases, with 3 bases between. CDR1 is SGHRS and CDR2 is YFSETQ in the germline V gene. CDR3 in DNA: TGCGCCAGCAGCTTCGGCTCTGGGGCCAACGTCCTGACTTTC. The encoded protein is CASSFGSGANVLTF. Drawing the rest from reference TRBV5-1 and TRBJ2-6, the complete variable domain is KAGVTQTPRYLIKTRGQQVTLSCSPISGHRSVSWYQQTPGQGLQFLFEYFSETQRNKGNFPGRFSGRQFSNSRSEMNVSTLELGDSALYLCASSFGSGANVLTFGAGSRLTVL.

This chain links TRBV7-9 with TRBJ1-2; D is unresolved. The V end was cut by 5 bases, the J end by 6 bases, with 19 bases between. Germline CDR1 SEHNR, CDR2 FQNEAQ (reference sequence). This CDR3 has 15 residues. The DNA for the CDR3 is TGTGCCAGCAGCCCCCCCATCCCGCAGTCCGATGGCTACACCTTC. Protein product: CASSPPIPQSDGYTF.

The chain is built from TRBV19 and TRBJ1-1; 8 nucleotides match TRBD1. The length of the CDR3 is 15 residues. V was pared by 4 bases and J by 0 bases, with 4 bases of the junction left unmatched. Germline CDR1 and CDR2: LNHDA and SQIVND (reference sequence). CDR3 loop: CASSRWTGMNTEAFF. The CDR3 region has the DNA TGTGCCAGTAGTAGATGGACAGGGATGAACACTGAAGCTTTCTTT.

The chain combines TRBV5-5 with TRBJ2-2; D gene ambiguous. Germline-derived CDR1 and CDR2 are SGHKS and YYEKEE (reference sequence). Trimming stripped 0 bases from V and 3 bases from J, with 6 bases between. The CDR3 has 14 amino acids. This CDR3 is CASSLVADTGELFF. The CDR3 coding sequence is TGTGCCAGCAGCTTGGTAGCTGACACCGGGGAGCTGTTTTTT.

This clone was seen a single time. The V call is TRBV10-1, the J call TRBJ1-1, with D possibly being TRBD1 (5 bases). CDR1 WNHNN and CDR2 SYGVQD come from the germline V gene (reference sequence). V gave up 8 bases and J gave up 11 bases, with 24 bases separating them. The CDR3 contains 14 residues. The CDR3 DNA is TGCGCCAGCCGGAAGGGTGTCTTAGGTACAGGTGCTTTCTTT. It translates to CASRKGVLGTGAFF.

The genes are TRBV12-5 and TRBJ1-4; 7 positions agree with TRBD1. CDR1 is LGHNT and CDR2 is FRNRAP in the germline V gene. Trimming took 5 bases from V and 0 from J; bases not matched to a gene: 9. The CDR3 has 17 residues. CDR3 loop: CASGPWDSAATNEKLFF. The CDR3 DNA reads as TGTGCTAGTGGTCCTTGGGACAGCGCTGCAACTAATGAAAAACTGTTTTTT. Supplemented by reference TRBV12-5 and TRBJ1-4, the full variable domain reads DARVTQTPRHKVTEMGQEVTMRCQPILGHNTVFWYRQTMMQGLELLAYFRNRAPLDDSGMPKDRFSAEMPDATLATLKIQPSEPRDSAVYFCASGPWDSAATNEKLFFGSGTQLSVL.

The V call is TRBV30, the J call TRBJ1-1, with 7 bases matching TRBD1. J gave up 1 base and V 5 bases, and 4 bases lay outside the gene matches. The germline gives CDR1 GTSNPN, CDR2 SVGIG (reference sequence). The CDR3 is 13 amino acids. CDR3 DNA: TGTGCCTGGGAACAGGGGAGGAACACTGAAGCTTTCTTT. Its protein is CAWEQGRNTEAFF.

The chain is built from TRBV10-1 and TRBJ2-2, with D unclear. The CDR3 runs to 13 residues. The V gene lost 8 bases and the J gene lost 3 bases, with 10 bases spanning the gap. Germline V gene sequence: CDR1 WNHNN, CDR2 SYGVQD (reference sequence). The CDR3 region is CASSPRYTGELFF. The CDR3 nucleotides read TGCGCCAGCTCCCCTCGTTACACCGGGGAGCTGTTTTTT.